This is a list of T cell receptor beta chains from one sample in a study of blood T cell repertoires in COVID-19. Method: immunoSEQ multiplex PCR; TCRdb's copy keeps in-frame clones and lacks some. The sample includes more than 65,000 clones, 65% to 85% seen only once; the top ten take more than 15%. Sequencing was done on a sample of peripheral blood. The source is a man in his 60s with acute or convalescent COVID-19. Both conserved end residues are part of each CDR3. Each record gives: CDR3 DNA, CDR3 protein, clone size, J gene, V gene, D gene. D genes are given only for firm matches. Size is omitted from some rows. Given values are once, few, many or a class for expanded clones.

TGTGCCAGCTTCGCTAGGACCTACGAGCAGTACTTC CASFARTYEQYF few TRBJ2-7 TRBV5-5 .
TGTGCCAGTATGGGAATGACAGGGGGCAATCAGCCCCAGCATTTT CASMGMTGGNQPQHF . TRBJ1-5 TRBV19 TRBD1
TGTGCCAGCAGGCCTAGTAACACCGGGGAGCTGTTTTTT CASRPSNTGELFF . TRBJ2-2 TRBV2 .
TGTGCCAGCAGCCTTAGGGACGGACAGGGGAACTATGGCTACACCTTC CASSLRDGQGNYGYTF . TRBJ1-2 TRBV7-2 TRBD1
TGTGCCACCAGTATGGGAACTAGCGGGGTTTCAGATACGCAGTATTTT CATSMGTSGVSDTQYF . TRBJ2-3 TRBV24-1 TRBD2
TGTGCCAGCAGTGAAGCGGGACAGGGAAGCCAAGAGACCCAGTACTTC CASSEAGQGSQETQYF . TRBJ2-5 TRBV6-1 TRBD1
TGTGCCAGCAGCGTAGGGCAGTTTAATTCACCCCTCCACTTT CASSVGQFNSPLHF . TRBJ1-6 TRBV9 .
TGTGCCAGCAGCTCCCGGCCCACGGAGGGCTACACCTTC CASSSRPTEGYTF few TRBJ1-2 TRBV7-8 .
TGCGCCAGCAGCCAACATCTGTCGGGCACTGAAGCTTTCTTT CASSQHLSGTEAFF . TRBJ1-1 TRBV4-3 .
TGTGCCTGGCAACAGGGGAGCTATGGCTACACCTTC CAWQQGSYGYTF . TRBJ1-2 TRBV30 TRBD1
TGTGCCAGCAGCTTAGGGACAGGGTACCAGAACACTGAAGCTTTCTTT CASSLGTGYQNTEAFF . TRBJ1-1 TRBV7-3 TRBD1
TGCGCCAGCAGCTTGGTTAGGGGCGAGAACACCGGGGAGCTGTTTTTT CASSLVRGENTGELFF once TRBJ2-2 TRBV5-1 .
TGCGCCAGCAGCCAAGACCCCGGGGCCTATAATTCACCCCTCCACTTT CASSQDPGAYNSPLHF . TRBJ1-6 TRBV4-3 .
TGTGCCAGCAGTTACTCGGAGGGACTAGCCAAAAACATTCAGTACTTC CASSYSEGLAKNIQYF . TRBJ2-4 TRBV6-5 .
TGTGCCAGCATCCGAGGGATCGATAATTCACCCCTCCACTTT CASIRGIDNSPLHF once TRBJ1-6 TRBV2 .
TGTGCCATCGACCGGGACACGGAAAAGTATTTT CAIDRDTEKYF . TRBJ2-3 TRBV6-6 .
TGTGCCTGGAGTGTACAATCGGGAACGTGGTCCCAAGAGACCCAGTACTTC CAWSVQSGTWSQETQYF . TRBJ2-5 TRBV30 .
TGTGCCTGGCGCGGAGGGGGGGGGAATCAGCCCCAGCATTTT CAWRGGGGNQPQHF . TRBJ1-5 TRBV30 .
TGTGCCAGCAGTTACAGAGGTATGAACACTGAAGCTTTCTTT CASSYRGMNTEAFF . TRBJ1-1 TRBV6-2/TRBV6-3 .
TGTGCCAGCAGTTACAGCCGGGGGGACTTCACAGATACGCAGTATTTT CASSYSRGDFTDTQYF once TRBJ2-3 TRBV6-2/TRBV6-3 TRBD2
TGTGCCAGTAGTATTGGGACTAGCGGGGGGTTCAGAGTTGTTGATACGCAGTATTTT CASSIGTSGGFRVVDTQYF . TRBJ2-3 TRBV19 TRBD2
TGTGCCAGCAGCCCTTACACACTAGCGGGGACGGCGGATACGCAGTATTTT CASSPYTLAGTADTQYF . TRBJ2-3 TRBV7-3 TRBD2
TGTGCCAGCAGGGGACAGGGGGCAACTAACTATGGCTACACCTTC CASRGQGATNYGYTF . TRBJ1-2 TRBV27 TRBD1
TGTGCCAGCAGCAAGCAAAAGGGGGGGCTTGTCGGCTACACCTTC CASSKQKGGLVGYTF . TRBJ1-2 TRBV6-6 .
TGCAGCGACGACACTCTTACCGAAGGGGGTGGCTACACCTTC CSDDTLTEGGGYTF . TRBJ1-2 TRBV29-1 .
TGTGCCAGCAGCGTAGACAGGTCAAGTGGCAATGAGCAGTTCTTC CASSVDRSSGNEQFF . TRBJ2-1 TRBV9 .
TGTGCCATCAGTGAGTCCCTCGGACTAGCGGGGAGCACAGATACGCAGTATTTT CAISESLGLAGSTDTQYF . TRBJ2-3 TRBV10-3 TRBD2
TGTGCCAGCAGCTCGACAGGGATCACTGAAGCTTTCTTT CASSSTGITEAFF . TRBJ1-1 TRBV11-3 TRBD1
TGTGCCACCAGTGACCGAGAAAGATACAATCAGCCCCAGCATTTT CATSDRERYNQPQHF . TRBJ1-5 TRBV24-1 .